This TCR beta chain originates from a study of regulatory T cells in long-lasting Graves disease. Across the study: Graves' cases, newly diagnosed, had used antithyroid drugs under 3 months.

Researchers made TCR beta libraries by using iRepertoire HTBI primers and running Arm-PCR on CDR3 regions. TCRdb passed the multiplex PCR reads through MiXCR, listing each CDR3 protein once. The table lists approximately 350,000 distinct CDR3 sequences, 15% to 20% of them singletons. Germline assignment: CDR1 MGHRA and CDR2 YSYEKL. The CDR3 is made up of 12 amino acids. V lost 4 bases, J lost 8 bases, and 11 bases lay in between. Time point of the sample: newly diagnosed GD, antithyroid drugs for less than 3 months. After RNA was extracted from PBMCs, the TCR library was made from it. Patients met American Thyroid Association criteria for Graves' disease. This sample also belongs to another study, concerning T cells in Graves' hyperthyroidism and ophthalmopathy.

The source material was peripheral blood mononuclear cells (PBMCs), sampled at new diagnosis, from a patient treated with antithyroid drugs. The sequence was obtained from a woman under 30 with Graves disease. V and J are TRBV4-1 and TRBJ1-2, with D possibly matching TRBD1 (6 bases). CDR3: CASSRDNGGYTF. The CDR3, as DNA: TGCGCCAGCAGCCGGGACAACGGGGGCTACACCTTC.